This entry is about one TCR beta chain. This receptor's antigen is unknown. No per-base quality is available; no much larger clone lies one base away. The sample's time point, from its label and the paper: 100 days after allo-HCT. Blood from recipients was drawn about 28 days before transplant and again at days 30, 100 and 180 after transplant. Nuclei Lysis Solution was used to extract genomic DNA from fresh or cryopreserved unfractionated peripheral blood mononuclear cells. TCR beta CDR3 regions were amplified from genomic DNA with the immunoSEQ assay, a bias-controlled multiplex PCR using V- and J-specific primers. A second PCR step added a proprietary barcode and Illumina adapter sequences to the CDR3 amplicons. An Illumina MiSeq instrument was used to sequence the CDR3 libraries. On the authors' methods: immunoSEQ Analyzer 3.0 was used for export and quality control, with R Bioconductor and Immunarch used for downstream analyses. Only productive rearrangements in the normalized downsampled data set were used to calculate repertoire metrics. Clonotypes larger than 5 templates in the normalized cohort were defined as pathologically expanded. The Inverse Simpson Index was used to measure repertoire diversity. To capture all clonotypes, CMV-specificity analyses were performed on the non-normalized data set. The table was pulled from immuneACCESS by TCRdb, which kept in-frame rearrangements only. Such tables lose some clones; where checked, under half of the loss comes from unresolved V genes, and the rest has no known cause. D and trimming were read from the DNA, whereas the V and J calls and clone size are those reported in that table. Across this sample there are nearly 9,500 clones, with nearly 98% seen only once. 2.4% of the sample belongs to the ten largest clones.

The data originate from a study of T cell clonotyping in hematopoietic cell transplantation (dated by TCRdb to about 2021). Turning to the overall study: A total of more than 130 blood samples were collected in the study from approximately 32 consecutive transplant recipients and their related donors. Recruitment of patients ran from September 2015 to early 2017, and follow-up continued until September 2020 or until death.

The trim is 2 bases for V and 3 bases for J, with a gap of 13 bases between the germline ends. CDR1 and CDR2 are drawn from the germline V gene: MGHRA, YSYEKL. The CDR3 covers 15 residues, taking in both the cysteine and the phenylalanine. The only DNA kept is the CDR3, 45 bases in frame from the first base. General conclusions and limits of the study: Inverse Simpson Index values from donors and from recipients before transplant predicted broader TCR repertoire diversity after transplant. After transplant, TCR diversity in recipients dropped, and pathologically expanded clonotypes climbed progressively between day 30 and day 180. Sample size was limited, and cells were not sorted, so CD4 and CD8 repertoire contributions could not be separated. Recipient repertoires showed only a small fraction of overlap with donor repertoires, and over 95% appeared de novo at the given depth.

The V and J segments used are TRBV4-1 and TRBJ1-2, with no D gene named confidently. The TCR comes from a male patient aged 60-69 years who had an allogeneic stem cell transplant from a related donor, so the T cells may come from the graft donor. Some clones in this sample may be carry-over from other donors' samples. The sample consisted of peripheral blood mononuclear cells, taken 100 days after allogeneic stem cell transplant. The CDR3 reads CASSQTRGVDYGYTF. The DNA sequence follows: TGCGCCAGCAGCCAAACTCGGGGAGTCGACTATGGCTACACCTTC.